A selection of T cell receptor beta chains follows, all from one sample in a study of response to subunit inactivated influenza vaccine. TCRdb independently ran MiXCR on the RT-PCR reads; one entry per CDR3 protein. The sample lists around 750,000 distinct CDR3 sequences; approximately 21% were seen once. Here the sequenced sample was PBMCs from blood, taken more than 4 days after vaccination. The receptors come from a man aged 45-65 years who received an inactivated influenza vaccine. The conserved cysteine and the conserved F or W are not part of the CDR3 here. Fields, in order: V gene, clone size, J gene, CDR3 protein. For some rows the clone size is stated as once, few or many, or as a class when expanded; others skip it.

>TRBV20-1|NA|TRBJ2-7
SARTSTGYEQY
>TRBV11-2|NA|TRBJ1-2
ASSLDGPSPFGYT
>TRBV7-2|NA|TRBJ2-1
ASSSGQVYWNEQF
>TRBV3-1|few|TRBJ2-1
ASSPTKASYNEQF
>TRBV12-3/TRBV12-4|few|TRBJ2-1
ASSFRLEGSYNEQF
>TRBV5-1|many|TRBJ2-7
ASSLETNDEQY
>TRBV12-3/TRBV12-4|NA|TRBJ2-5
ASSPLDIQTQY
>TRBV30|few|TRBJ2-3
AWSGGPSTGTDTQY
>TRBV6-1|once|TRBJ1-3
ASSLPGQGAGNTIY
>TRBV6-6|few|TRBJ2-1
ASRLIPYNEQF
>TRBV25-1|NA|TRBJ2-1
ASSESGGAFNEQF
>TRBV6-5|few|TRBJ1-5
ASSYVGQDSQPQH
>TRBV5-1|NA|TRBJ2-1
ASSFGGEPYNEQF
>TRBV12-3/TRBV12-4|few|TRBJ1-5
ASSLRGAGNVAPQH
>TRBV20-1|NA|TRBJ2-3
SASFLAGVSDTQY
>TRBV5-5|NA|TRBJ2-3
ASSLGPGPFTDTQY